Listed here is a single T cell receptor beta chain. Its target is not known. 13 Jbeta primers and 60 Vbeta primers were used for the PCR. Assay used: immunoSEQ multiplex PCR; TCRdb lists only in-frame clones, some missing. Among around 190,000 clones listed, 70% to 90% were seen once. The data originate from a study of cytomegalovirus exposure and HLA in healthy donors. Germline CDR1 is SGHRS and CDR2 is YFSETQ. The CDR3 extends over 14 amino acids. Losses at the gene ends were 1 base for V and 8 bases for J; bases not matched to a gene: 3. Findings and caveats of the study: The study flagged about 150 TCR beta chains as cytomegalovirus-associated. Trimming of TCR beta V- and J-genes showed a link, identified in a later analysis, to a missense DCLRE1C variant.

The clonotype comes from a woman aged 50 to 60 in good health and CMV-seronegative. The J gene is TRBJ2-1, the V gene TRBV5-1; TRBD2 matches 10 bases. The source material was PBMCs. The CDR3 loop is CASSLTSGTDEQFF. CDR3 DNA sequence: TGCGCCAGCAGCTTGACTAGCGGGACAGATGAGCAGTTCTTC.